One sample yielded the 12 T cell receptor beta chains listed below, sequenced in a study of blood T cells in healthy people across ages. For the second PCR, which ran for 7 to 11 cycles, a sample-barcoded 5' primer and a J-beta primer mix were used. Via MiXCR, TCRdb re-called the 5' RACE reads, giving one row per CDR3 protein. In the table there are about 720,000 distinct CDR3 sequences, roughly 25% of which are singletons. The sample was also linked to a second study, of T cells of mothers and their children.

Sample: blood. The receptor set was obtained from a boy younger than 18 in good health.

The DNA for the CDR3 is TGTGCCACCAGCAGAGATCCGGGGGCGTTTTACGAGCAGTACTTC. Its translation is CATSRDPGAFYEQYF. The V and J genes are TRBV15 and TRBJ2-7, with D perhaps assigned TRBD1 or TRBD2 (6 bases each). V lost 0 bases, J lost 4 bases, and 13 bases lay in between. Germline V gene sequence: CDR1 LNHNV, CDR2 YYDKDF (reference sequence). The CDR3 has 15 amino acids. Full variable domain (missing parts from reference TRBV15 and TRBJ2-7): DAMVIQNPRYQVTQFGKPVTLSCSQTLNHNVMYWYQQKSSQAPKLLFHYYDKDFNNEADTPDNFQSRRPNTSFCFLDIRSPGLGDTAMYLCATSRDPGAFYEQYFGPGTRLTVT.

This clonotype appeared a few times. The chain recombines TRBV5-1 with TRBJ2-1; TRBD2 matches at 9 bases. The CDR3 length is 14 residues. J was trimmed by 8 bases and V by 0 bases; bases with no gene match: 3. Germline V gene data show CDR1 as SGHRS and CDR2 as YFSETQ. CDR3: CASSLASGVYEQFF. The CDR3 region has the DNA TGCGCCAGCAGCTTGGCTAGCGGGGTGTATGAGCAGTTCTTC.

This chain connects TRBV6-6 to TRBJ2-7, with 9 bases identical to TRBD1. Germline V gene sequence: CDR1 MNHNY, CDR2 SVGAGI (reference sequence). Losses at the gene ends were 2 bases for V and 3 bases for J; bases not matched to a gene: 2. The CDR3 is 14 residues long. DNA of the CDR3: TGTGCCAGCAGTTACCCGGACAGGGGCTACGAGCAGTACTTC. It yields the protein CASSYPDRGYEQYF.

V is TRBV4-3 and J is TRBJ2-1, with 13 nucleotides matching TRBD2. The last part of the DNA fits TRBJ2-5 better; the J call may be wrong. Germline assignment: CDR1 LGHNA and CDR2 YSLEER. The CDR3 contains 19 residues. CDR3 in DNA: TGCGCCAGCAGCCAAGAATTTTGGACTAGCGGGAGTCTAGAAGAGACCCAGTACTTC. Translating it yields CASSQEFWTSGSLEETQYF.

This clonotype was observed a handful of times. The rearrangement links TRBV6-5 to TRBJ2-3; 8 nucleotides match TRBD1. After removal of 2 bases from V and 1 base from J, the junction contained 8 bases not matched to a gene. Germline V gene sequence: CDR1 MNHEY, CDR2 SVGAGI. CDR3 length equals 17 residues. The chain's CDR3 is CASSYDRGSIGTDTQYF. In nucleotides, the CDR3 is TGTGCCAGCAGTTACGACAGGGGTTCTATAGGCACAGATACGCAGTATTTT.

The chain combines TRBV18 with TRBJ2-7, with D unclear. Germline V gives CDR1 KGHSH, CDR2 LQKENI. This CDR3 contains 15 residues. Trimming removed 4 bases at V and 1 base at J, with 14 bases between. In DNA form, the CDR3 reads TGTGCCAGCTCACGCGCCGGAAAGAAGTCCTACGAGCAGTACTTC. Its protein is CASSRAGKKSYEQYF.

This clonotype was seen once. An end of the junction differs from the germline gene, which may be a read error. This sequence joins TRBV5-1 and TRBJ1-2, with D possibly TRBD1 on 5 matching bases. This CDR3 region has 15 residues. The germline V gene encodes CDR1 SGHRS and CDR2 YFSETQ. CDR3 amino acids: CASTPGGTAKYGYTF. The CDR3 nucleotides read TGCGCCAGCACCCCCGGGGGTACAGCTAAATATGGCTACACCTTC. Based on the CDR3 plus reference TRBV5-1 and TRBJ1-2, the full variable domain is KAGVTQTPRYLIKTRGQQVTLSCSPISGHRSVSWYQQTPGQGLQFLFEYFSETQRNKGNFPGRFSGRQFSNSRSEMNVSTLELGDSALYLCASTPGGTAKYGYTFGSGTRLTVV.

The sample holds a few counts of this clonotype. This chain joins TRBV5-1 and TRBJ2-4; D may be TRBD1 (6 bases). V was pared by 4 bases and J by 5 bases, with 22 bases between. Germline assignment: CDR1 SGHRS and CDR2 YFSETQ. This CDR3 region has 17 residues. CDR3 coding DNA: TGCGCCAGCAGCCCCAAAACCGGGACACCCTTTCAAAACATTCAGTACTTC. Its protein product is CASSPKTGTPFQNIQYF.

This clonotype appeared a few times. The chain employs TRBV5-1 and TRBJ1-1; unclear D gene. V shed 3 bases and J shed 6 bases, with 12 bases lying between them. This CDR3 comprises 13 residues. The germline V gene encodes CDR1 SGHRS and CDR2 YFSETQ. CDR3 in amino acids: CASSWVEGSEAFF. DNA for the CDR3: TGCGCCAGCAGCTGGGTAGAGGGTTCTGAAGCTTTCTTT.

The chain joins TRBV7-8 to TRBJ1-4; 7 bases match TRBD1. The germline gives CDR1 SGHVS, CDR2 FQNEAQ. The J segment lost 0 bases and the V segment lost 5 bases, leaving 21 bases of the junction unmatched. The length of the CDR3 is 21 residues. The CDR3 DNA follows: TGTGCCAGCAGCCCGTTTTACCGACCGGGACAGTTACCCGCAACTAATGAAAAACTGTTTTTT. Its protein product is CASSPFYRPGQLPATNEKLFF.

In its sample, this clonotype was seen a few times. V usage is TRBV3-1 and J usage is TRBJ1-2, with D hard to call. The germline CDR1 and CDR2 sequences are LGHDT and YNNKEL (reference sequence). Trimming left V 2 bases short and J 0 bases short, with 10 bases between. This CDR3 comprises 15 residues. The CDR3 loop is CASSQLDRSNYGYTF. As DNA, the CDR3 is TGTGCCAGCAGCCAATTAGACCGATCTAACTATGGCTACACCTTC.

The DNA for the CDR3 is TGCAGTGCGACCGGGACTAGCGGGGCCCCCGGGACCGGGGAGCTGTTTTTT. Translating it yields CSATGTSGAPGTGELFF. The chain links TRBV20-1 to TRBJ2-2; 13 nucleotides match TRBD2. Germline CDR1 and CDR2: DFQATT and SNEGSKA (reference sequence). Trimming took 6 bases from V and 5 from J; bases not matched to a gene: 12. CDR3 length: 17 amino acids.